This TCR beta chain emerged from a study of blood T cell repertoires in COVID-19. The overall study: From the United States, Italy and Spain came samples of acute and convalescent COVID-19. Sources were T cells, B-cell-depleted T cells, or PBMCs; the material itself was cDNA or gDNA.

Original handling: Amplified reference gene primers provided the basis for estimating nucleated cell counts. Sequencing used immunoSEQ multiplex PCR; TCRdb keeps in-frame clones, though not all of them. V and J calls and clone size are as listed in that table; D and trimming were resolved from the DNA. The sample records 100,000 or so clones, about 90% being singletons. Germline loops: CDR1 WSHSY, CDR2 SAAADI. V was pared by 7 bases and J by 0 bases, with 13 bases between. CDR3 length: 16 residues. The origin of this receptor is a man aged 25 to 40 in a cohort sampled during active COVID-19. The sequencing sample was made of peripheral blood. This sequence joins TRBV10-2 and TRBJ1-6; the D gene is possibly TRBD1 (5 bases). The DNA for the CDR3 is TGCGCCAGCACGGAGGGGTCGGGCTCCTATAATTCACCCCTCCACTTT. Translated: CASTEGSGSYNSPLHF.